Listed here are 9 T cell receptor beta chains from one sample, sequenced in a study of cytomegalovirus exposure and HLA in healthy donors. The protocol was immunoSEQ multiplex PCR, while the TCRdb copy is restricted to in-frame clones and leaves out a portion. Of over 200,000 clones in the sample, over 75% were seen once. Specimen: PBMCs. These receptors were obtained from a woman younger than 30 in good health and CMV-seropositive.

This clone was found once. The chain combines TRBV2 with TRBJ2-3; D may be TRBD2 (6 bases). The CDR3 contains 14 residues. Germline assignment: CDR1 SNHLY and CDR2 FYNNEI. The V gene lost 9 bases and the J gene lost 2 bases, with 15 bases spanning the gap. CDR3 in DNA: TGTGCCAGTATACTAGCTCCCGACACAGATACGCAGTATTTT. It translates to CASILAPDTDTQYF.

This sequence joins TRBV7-8 and TRBJ2-7, with 10 bases aligning to TRBD1. Looked up from germline, CDR1 is SGHVS and CDR2 is FQNEAQ. Trimming removed 5 bases from V and 4 bases from J; junction bases left unmatched: 5. This CDR3 has 14 amino acids. The CDR3 reads CASSPGQGKYEQYF. The CDR3 nucleotides read TGTGCCAGCAGCCCGGGACAGGGGAAATACGAGCAGTACTTC.

This rearrangement joins TRBV5-1 to TRBJ1-2, with 8 bases that match TRBD1. Trimming removed 3 bases from V and 8 bases from J; junction bases left unmatched: 9. The CDR3 sequence is 14 residues long. Germline values: CDR1 SGHRS, CDR2 YFSETQ. The CDR3 loop reads CASSSNQGAGGYTF. The CDR3 nucleotides are TGCGCCAGCAGCTCGAACCAGGGGGCGGGAGGCTACACCTTC.

A few counts support this clone. The chain is built from TRBV27 and TRBJ1-1; no clear D gene. The V end was cut by 2 bases, the J end by 11 bases, with 15 bases between. CDR1 and CDR2 from the germline V gene are MNHEY and SMNVEV (reference sequence). This CDR3 contains 13 residues. The CDR3 nucleotides are TGTGCCAGCAGTTTAGGAGGAGCGTCGGTGGCTTTCTTT. Its translation is CASSLGGASVAFF.

The CDR3 is CASSLGGGSYEQYF. The CDR3 DNA reads as TGTGCCAGCAGCTTAGGCGGGGGCTCCTACGAGCAGTACTTC. The V gene is TRBV7-7, the J gene TRBJ2-7; TRBD2 matches 7 bases. CDR3 length equals 14 residues. Germline assignment: CDR1 SSHAT and CDR2 FNYEAQ (reference sequence). V lost 1 base and J lost 0; bases outside the gene matches: 0.

This chain joins TRBV4-2 and TRBJ1-1; D is uncertain. CDR1 is LGHNA and CDR2 is YNFKEQ in the germline V gene. The V end was cut by 4 bases, the J end by 7 bases, with 19 bases between. This CDR3 comprises 15 residues. CDR3 bases: TGTGCCAGCAGCCCGGAACAGCCGGTCACGTATGAAGCTTTCTTT. Translation: CASSPEQPVTYEAFF.

The rearrangement joins TRBV14 to TRBJ2-1; TRBD2 matches at 13 bases. After removal of 1 base from V and 9 bases from J, the junction contained 15 bases not matched to a gene. Germline V gives CDR1 SGHDN, CDR2 FVKESK. The CDR3 is 19 residues long. The CDR3 DNA reads TGTGCCAGCAGCCAAGGTCGGACTAGCGGGAGACACCCCGGGGGTGAGCAGTTCTTC. Its translation is CASSQGRTSGRHPGGEQFF.

The chain carries TRBV29-1 and TRBJ1-2, with a weak D call TRBD1 (5 bases). This CDR3 has 17 residues. Trimming took 0 bases from V and 2 from J, leaving 19 bases between them. In germline, CDR1 is SQVTM, CDR2 ANQGSEA. The chain's CDR3 is CSVEEKQVDNSNYGYTF. The CDR3 nucleotides are TGCAGCGTTGAAGAAAAACAGGTGGACAACTCAAACTATGGCTACACCTTC.

The V gene is TRBV18, the J gene TRBJ2-5; D uncertain. Germline V lookup: CDR1 KGHSH, CDR2 LQKENI. Between the trimmed V and J ends, which lost 2 bases and 2 bases, there was a span of 15 bases. The CDR3 totals 16 residues. The DNA of the CDR3 is TGTGCCAGCTCACCATCCATCGCGGCTAGGCAAGAGACCCAGTACTTC. It translates to CASSPSIAARQETQYF.